This T cell receptor (beta chain) was observed in a study of blood T cell repertoires in COVID-19. In the original analysis: Amplification of reference gene primers was used by the study to estimate nucleated cell counts. The assay was immunoSEQ multiplex PCR, and TCRdb's table has in-frame clones only and misses some. That table gives V, J and clone size, and the DNA gave D and trimming. The table lists under 250,000 clones, more than 70% of them singletons. Enrollees, roughly 18 to 90 years old, lived in 25 or so US areas. Participant reports of clinical history set cohort assignment. The CDR3 is made up of 16 amino acids. With V trimmed by 4 bases and J by 2 bases, 10 bases remained unmatched. Germline V gene data show CDR1 as SNHLY and CDR2 as FYNNEI.

The sequenced material came from PBMCs or T cells enriched from blood (not recorded which). J is TRBJ1-2 and V is TRBV2; 7 bases match TRBD1. This clonotype was sampled from a young man with acute COVID-19. Here the CDR3 DNA reads TGTGCCAGCAGTGGGACAGGCGGCCCGGCAAACTATGGCTACACCTTC. This codes for CASSGTGGPANYGYTF.